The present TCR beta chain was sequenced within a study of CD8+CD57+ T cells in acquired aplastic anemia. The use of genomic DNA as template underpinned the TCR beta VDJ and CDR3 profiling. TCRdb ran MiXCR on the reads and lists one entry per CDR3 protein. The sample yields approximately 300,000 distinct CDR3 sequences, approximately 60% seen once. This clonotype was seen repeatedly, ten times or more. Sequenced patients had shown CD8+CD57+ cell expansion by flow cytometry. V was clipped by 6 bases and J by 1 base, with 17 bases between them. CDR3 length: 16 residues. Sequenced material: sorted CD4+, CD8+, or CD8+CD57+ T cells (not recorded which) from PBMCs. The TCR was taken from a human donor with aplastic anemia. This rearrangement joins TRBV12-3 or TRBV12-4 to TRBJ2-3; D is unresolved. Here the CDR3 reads CASRESSGIGTDTQYF. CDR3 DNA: TGTGCCAGCAGGGAGTCTTCAGGAATAGGCACAGATACGCAGTATTTT.